A selection of T cell receptor beta chains follows, all from one sample in a study of blood T cell repertoires in COVID-19. TCRdb's copy holds only in-frame clones and misses some; the assay was immunoSEQ multiplex PCR. The sample yields 70,000 to 95,000 clones, 70% to 90% seen once. The sequenced material came from peripheral blood. These receptors were taken from a woman aged 70-85 years with active or convalescent COVID-19. CDR3s include the opening cysteine and the closing phenylalanine or tryptophan. D genes are given only for firm matches. Rows may omit the clone size; those that give it use once, few, many or a size class.

clone_size,j_call,v_call,d_call,cdr3_aa,cdr3_nt
-,TRBJ2-1,TRBV14,TRBD2,CASSPSGSKQFF,TGTGCCAGCAGCCCTAGCGGTAGCAAGCAGTTCTTC
once,TRBJ2-7,TRBV5-4,TRBD1,CASSFNRGYEQYF,TGTGCCAGCAGCTTTAACAGGGGCTACGAGCAGTACTTC
-,TRBJ1-1,TRBV18,-,CASSLANMNTEAFF,TGTGCCAGCTCACTAGCGAACATGAACACTGAAGCTTTCTTT
-,TRBJ1-2,TRBV28,-,CASRPKIGYTF,TGTGCCAGCAGACCTAAGATTGGCTACACCTTC
-,TRBJ2-1,TRBV5-1,-,CASSLGRGWFF,TGCGCCAGCAGCTTGGGACGGGGGTGGTTCTTC
-,TRBJ2-5,TRBV5-1,TRBD2,CASSPTSGVVETQYF,TGCGCCAGCAGCCCGACTAGCGGGGTGGTAGAGACCCAGTACTTC
once,TRBJ1-5,TRBV29-1,TRBD1,CSVQQGAEDQPQHF,TGCAGCGTACAACAGGGGGCGGAGGATCAGCCCCAGCATTTT
-,TRBJ1-3,TRBV28,-,CASSPPPVGNTIYF,TGTGCCAGCAGCCCCCCCCCGGTTGGAAACACCATATATTTT
-,TRBJ1-1,TRBV19,-,CASSIIGVNTEAFF,TGTGCCAGTAGTATCATCGGGGTGAACACTGAAGCTTTCTTT
-,TRBJ1-4,TRBV28,TRBD1,CASSFRTGQPYEKLFF,TGTGCCAGCAGTTTTAGGACAGGGCAACCTTATGAAAAACTGTTTTTT
-,TRBJ1-4,TRBV7-2,TRBD1,CASSRVRGLPEKLFF,TGTGCCAGCAGCCGCGTCAGGGGGCTTCCTGAAAAACTGTTTTTT
-,TRBJ1-1,TRBV28,-,CASSPTQTGNTEAFF,TGTGCCAGCAGTCCAACCCAGACAGGGAACACTGAAGCTTTCTTT
-,TRBJ1-6,TRBV3-1/TRBV3-2,-,CASSQGGQPNSPLHF,TGTGCCAGCAGCCAAGGGGGGCAGCCAAATTCACCCCTCCACTTT
-,TRBJ2-5,TRBV5-1,TRBD2,CASSLGPTSGGGETQYF,TGCGCCAGCAGCTTAGGGCCGACTAGCGGAGGGGGAGAGACCCAGTACTTC
-,TRBJ1-5,TRBV28,-,CASSLGLTGNQHF,TGTGCCAGCAGTTTGGGGCTAACAGGGAACCAGCATTTT
-,TRBJ1-1,TRBV2,-,CASSDAGANKAFF,TGTGCCAGCAGTGATGCAGGGGCCAACAAAGCTTTCTTT
-,TRBJ1-2,TRBV25-1,TRBD1,CASSAFLQGATSYTF,TGTGCCAGCAGTGCCTTTCTGCAGGGGGCGACAAGCTACACCTTC
-,TRBJ2-7,TRBV12-3/TRBV12-4,TRBD1,CASRATGGYEQYF,TGTGCCAGCAGAGCGACAGGGGGCTACGAGCAGTACTTC
-,TRBJ2-5,TRBV5-1,TRBD1,CASSPGQGGETQYF,TGCGCCAGCAGCCCTGGACAGGGTGGAGAGACCCAGTACTTC
-,TRBJ1-4,TRBV10-3,-,CAISEGSRIGEKLFF,TGTGCCATCAGTGAGGGGAGCAGGATCGGCGAAAAACTGTTTTTT
once,TRBJ2-7,TRBV7-2,-,CASSFDSAVYEQYF,TGTGCCAGCAGCTTCGACAGTGCCGTCTACGAGCAGTACTTC
few,TRBJ1-5,TRBV7-9,-,CASSRELNQPQHF,TGTGCCAGCAGCCGGGAGCTTAATCAGCCCCAGCATTTT
-,TRBJ1-4,TRBV20-1,TRBD1,CSASGDRRHEKLFF,TGCAGTGCTAGTGGGGACAGGCGTCATGAAAAACTGTTTTTT
few,TRBJ2-5,TRBV3-1/TRBV3-2,-,CASSQVGGFQETQYF,TGTGCCAGCAGCCAAGTTGGGGGGTTCCAAGAGACCCAGTACTTC
-,TRBJ2-1,TRBV5-4,-,CASSFSPSSYNEQFF,TGTGCCAGCAGCTTTTCGCCGAGCTCCTACAATGAGCAGTTCTTC
-,TRBJ1-2,TRBV19,-,CASSSTAGRQGLYGYTF,TGTGCCAGTAGTTCGACGGCGGGGAGGCAGGGCCTCTATGGCTACACCTTC
-,TRBJ2-1,TRBV5-5,-,CASSLAVGAYNEQFF,TGTGCCAGCAGCTTGGCTGTTGGAGCCTACAATGAGCAGTTCTTC
once,TRBJ2-3,TRBV7-2,TRBD2,CASSFLASGGATDTQYF,TGTGCCAGCAGCTTTTTAGCTAGCGGGGGAGCCACAGATACGCAGTATTTT
once,TRBJ2-7,TRBV2,TRBD2,CASSGTSLMFF,TGTGCCAGCAGTGGGACTAGCCTCATGTTCTTC